This TCR beta chain comes out of a study of neurological immune-mediated disorders (dated by TCRdb to 2018 to 2020). For the wider study: Using UMI-based sequencing, the study compared peripheral blood TCR-beta repertoires from patients with HTLV-I-associated myelopathy (HAM/TSP), patients with multiple sclerosis, and healthy controls. The approximately 100 TCR-beta libraries included longitudinal samples, technical triplicates and paired sorted CD4+ and CD8+ T-cell subsets alongside PBMC samples. Of the approximately 65 subjects in the cohort, about 14 were HAM/TSP patients, roughly 35 were multiple sclerosis patients, and some 20 were healthy controls.

This clonotype was counted at least ten times. Its binding antigen is unknown. It has no much larger one-base neighbor in the sample; base qualities were not kept. cDNA was synthesized by template-switch 5'RACE using a primer carrying a 10-nucleotide random unique molecular identifier by which each TCR transcript was tagged. Every sequencing run yielded over 160 million TCR-beta sequences covering 15-18 subjects. The RNeasy kit was used for extraction of total RNA. The KAPA Real-time Library Amplification kit was used to amplify TCR-beta VDJ regions with primers targeting the TCR constant region and the 5'RACE anchor. A first PCR added sample indexes and Illumina adaptors, after which a second PCR increased the library yield. After Ampure bead purification, the roughly 650 bp TCR product was size-selected on a 2% E-gel SizeSelection system. Library quality was checked on a Bioanalyzer, concentration was measured with Qubit, and libraries were quantified with the Kapa Library Quantification kit before pooling. An Illumina HiSeq 2500 was used to sequence the libraries paired-end at 2 x 150 bp. To increase sequence diversity, about 23-30% phiX was spiked into each library pool. On the authors' methods: Quality-filtered reads were processed with the UMI-based MiGEC pipeline, and over 90% of raw TCR sequences were removed by the MiGEC pipeline during error correction. IMGT germline references were used for alignment of VDJ genes, and clonotypes were defined by a unique CDR3 amino acid sequence together with V-J genes. Clonal expansion, Shannon diversity and CDR3 relatedness were evaluated with VDJtools (CalcPairwiseDistances, ClusterSamples), while phylogenetic trees were built in CLCbio workbench. Using coefficient-of-variation modelling across technical triplicates, the study counted a clone as expanded if it had at least 8 unique UMIs. Through fastp at Q25 and MiXCR, TCRdb rebuilt clones from the public reads, retaining in-frame beta chains. A single entry per CDR3 protein holds the most common genes and DNA from its merged rows. It is TCRdb's table, rather than the study itself, that gives the V and J calls and clone size. The sample table contains tens of thousands of distinct CDR3 sequences; only one count was recorded for less than 15% of them. The top ten clonotypes cover more than 6% of the sample.

Overall study results and their limits: No identical CDR3 amino acid sequences were shared among expanded clones across subjects, suggesting private TCR-beta repertoires in all groups. TCR clonal expansion was greatest in HAM/TSP patients and smallest in MS patients, who ranked below even healthy controls.

Healthy controls were blood bank volunteers in Maryland, USA. For unsorted PBMC libraries, 2 million PBMCs were used after storage in RNAlater at -80 degrees C until RNA extraction. Peripheral blood was subjected to Ficoll-Hypaque density gradient centrifugation to isolate PBMCs, which were then cryopreserved in liquid nitrogen. The sequence was obtained from a woman aged 45-60 years in good health. The specimen was PBMCs.

The DNA reads TGTGCCAGCAGACCCGGGACAGGGTCCTACGAGCAGTACTTC. The translation is CASRPGTGSYEQYF. The chain is assembled from TRBV12-3 or TRBV12-4 and TRBJ2-7; TRBD1 lines up with 9 middle nucleotides. The CDR3 covers 14 residues, taking in both the cysteine and the phenylalanine. Only CDR3 DNA remains: 42 bases, in frame from the first base. Trimming takes 6 bases off V and 1 base off J; junction bases not matched to a gene: 4.